The TCR beta chain under discussion was sequenced for a study of CD8 T cells in Susac syndrome (dated by TCRdb to the late 2010s). The study in broad terms: Whether CD8+ T cell activation and differentiation in Susac syndrome was antigen driven was tested using repertoire sequencing. Clonality of the CD8+ T cell repertoire was compared between roughly twelve healthy donors, approximately 14 Susac syndrome patients and under 19 multiple sclerosis patients. General conclusions and limits of the study: The number of individuals in the TCR sequencing and HLA analysis was acknowledged as relatively small.

Per the germline V gene, SGDLS is the CDR1 and YYNGEE is the CDR2. V drops 5 bases and J drops 3 bases, leaving 14 bases in between. From the cysteine up to the phenylalanine, the CDR3 has a length of 14 residues. Left in the record is the CDR3 DNA by itself, 42 bases read in frame from the first base. Peripheral blood CD8+ and CD4+ T cells from healthy donors, Susac syndrome patients and multiple sclerosis patients were profiled using high-throughput TCR beta sequencing. The multiple sclerosis controls were treatment-naive patients who had stable or active relapsing-remitting disease and met the revised McDonald criteria. Bulk CD8+ and CD4+ T cells were purified by magnetic negative isolation, while CD8+ TEMRA cells were enriched using FACS. Blood was drawn into EDTA tubes, processed within 24 hours, and PBMCs were isolated by density gradient centrifugation. PBMCs destined for TCR sequencing were cryopreserved in liquid nitrogen and later thawed in a 37 °C water bath. Purity of sorted or isolated CD4+, CD8+ and CD8+ TEMRA cells was at least 90%.

RNA was extracted using the RNeasy kit, and about 0.5 to 1 ug of the RNA was reverse transcribed with random hexamers. The immunoSEQ multiplex PCR assay, which covers 54 Vbeta and 13 Jbeta segments, was used to amplify TCR beta CDR3 regions. Bias from PCR amplification was corrected by using a synthetic template baseline for primer optimization and for computational correction. Turning to the authors' computational methods: Reads were annotated to V, D and J genes per IMGT and analyzed with immunoSEQ Analyzer, keeping only productive sequences. Clonality was computed as one minus Shannon entropy normalized by log2 of the number of productive unique sequences. For each patient and control, public and private clones were evaluated among the 100 most prevalent clones. Clones were defined as Susac-specific if absent from the healthy and MS cohorts, from 1052 published viral clones and from other ImmuneACCESS disease sequences. Clones were called with MiXCR by TCRdb after fastp trimmed the public reads at Q25, and only in-frame beta chains were retained. Every distinct CDR3 protein forms one entry, paired with its most common genes and DNA. TCRdb, not the original authors, processed these V and J calls. The sample table holds about 150,000 distinct CDR3 sequences, of which 85% to 95% were seen once. The top ten clonotypes cover just over 0.2% of the sample.

As to this clonotype: The antigen this receptor binds is unknown. It has no much larger one-base neighbor in the sample; base qualities were not kept.

This chain joins TRBV9 to TRBJ1-1, with an unclear D gene assignment. The sequence came from a human donor with multiple sclerosis. The sample consisted of CD8+ T cells from PBMCs. The CDR3 has the sequence CASSPYGGYTEAFF. The DNA sequence is as follows: TGTGCCAGCAGTCCTTACGGAGGGTACACTGAAGCTTTCTTT.